This TCR beta chain was profiled in a study of blood T cell repertoires in COVID-19. This CDR3 is 16 amino acids long. Germline V CDR1 and CDR2: SGHVS, FQNEAQ. V lost 4 bases, J lost 1 base, and 6 bases stayed unmatched. The table came from immunoSEQ multiplex PCR; TCRdb's copy has only in-frame clones and leaves some out. The sample consists of around 250,000 clones, approximately 85% of them appearing once. The chain is built from TRBV7-8 and TRBJ2-5; 10 nucleotides agree with TRBD2. The source material was peripheral blood. The source of this sequence is a man aged 45-60 years with active or convalescent COVID-19. The CDR3 loop is CASSSLLAGPQETQYF. The CDR3 region has the DNA TGTGCCAGCAGCTCGTTACTAGCGGGACCCCAAGAGACCCAGTACTTC.